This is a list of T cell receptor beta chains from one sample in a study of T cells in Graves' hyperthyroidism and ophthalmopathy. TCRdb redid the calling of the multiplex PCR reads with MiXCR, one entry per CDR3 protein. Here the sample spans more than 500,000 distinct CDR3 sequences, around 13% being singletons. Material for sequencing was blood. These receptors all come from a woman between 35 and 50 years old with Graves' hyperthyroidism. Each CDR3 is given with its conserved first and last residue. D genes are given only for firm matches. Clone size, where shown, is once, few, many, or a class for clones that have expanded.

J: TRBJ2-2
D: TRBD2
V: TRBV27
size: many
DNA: TGTGCCAGCAGTTTAGCGCCCCTAGCGGGAGCGAACACCGGGGAGCTGTTTTTT
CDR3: CASSLAPLAGANTGELFF

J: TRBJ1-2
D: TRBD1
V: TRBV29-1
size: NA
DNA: TGCAGCGTCGTGCAGGGGGACAGGCCAGGGGGCTACACCTTC
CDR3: CSVVQGDRPGGYTF

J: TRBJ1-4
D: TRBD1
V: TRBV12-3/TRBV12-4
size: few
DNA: TGTGCCAGCAGTACCGGGACAGGGGGAGGCGAAAAACTGTTTTTT
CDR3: CASSTGTGGGEKLFF

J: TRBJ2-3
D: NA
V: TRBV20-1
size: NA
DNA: TGCAGTGCTTCGGACGGTAGCACAGATACGCAGTATTTT
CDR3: CSASDGSTDTQYF

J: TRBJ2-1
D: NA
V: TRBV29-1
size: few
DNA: TGCAGCGTTCAAGCTACGGCAACCTACGAGCAGTTCTTC
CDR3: CSVQATATYEQFF

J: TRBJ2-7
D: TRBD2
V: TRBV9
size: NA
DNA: TGTGCCAGCAGCACCGGGGGGGAACCTTACGAGCAGTACTTC
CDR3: CASSTGGEPYEQYF

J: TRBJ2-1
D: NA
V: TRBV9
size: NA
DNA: TGTGCCAGCAGCGATGGCCCACACGGTCTCTACAATGAGCAGTTCTTC
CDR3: CASSDGPHGLYNEQFF

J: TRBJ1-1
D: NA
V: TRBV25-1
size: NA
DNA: TGTGCCAGCAGGATCAATATGAACACTGAAGCTTTCTTT
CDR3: CASRINMNTEAFF

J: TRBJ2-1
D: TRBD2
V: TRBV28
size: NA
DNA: TGTGCCAGCAGTGTCCCCGGGACTAGCGGGTGGAATGAGCAGTTCTTC
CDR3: CASSVPGTSGWNEQFF

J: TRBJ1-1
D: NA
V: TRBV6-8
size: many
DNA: TGTGCCAGCAGTTACACTTTTGGGGGTCTCCCTACTGAAGCTTTCTTT
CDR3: CASSYTFGGLPTEAFF

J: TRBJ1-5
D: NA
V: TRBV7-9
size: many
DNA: TGTGCCAGCAGCTTGGACGGACCGTATCCCCAGCATTTT
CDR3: CASSLDGPYPQHF

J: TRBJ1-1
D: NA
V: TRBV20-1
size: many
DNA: TGCAGTCCGCTTCTGGGGGGGCAGGGTACGAACACTGAAGCTTTCTTT
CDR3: CSPLLGGQGTNTEAFF

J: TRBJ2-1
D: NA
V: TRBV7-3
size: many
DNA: TGTGCCAGCAGCTTACTAGGGGGGGCCGGCAATGAGCAGTTCTTC
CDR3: CASSLLGGAGNEQFF

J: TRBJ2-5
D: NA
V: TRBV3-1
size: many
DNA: TGTGCCAGCAGCCAAGATTCAACTAGCAGGGAGACCCAGTACTTC
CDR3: CASSQDSTSRETQYF

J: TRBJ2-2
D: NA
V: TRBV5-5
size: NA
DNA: TGTGCCAGCAGCTTGCTTGCGAGCGCCTTCACCGGGGAGCTGTTTTTT
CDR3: CASSLLASAFTGELFF

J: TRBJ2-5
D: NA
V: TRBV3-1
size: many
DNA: TGTGCCAGCAGCCATAGGGAAGAGACCCAGTACTTC
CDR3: CASSHREETQYF

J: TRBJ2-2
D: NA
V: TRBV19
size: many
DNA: TGTGCCAGTAGTATGGGAGGACAGGCCCTTACCGGGGAGCTGTTTTTT
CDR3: CASSMGGQALTGELFF

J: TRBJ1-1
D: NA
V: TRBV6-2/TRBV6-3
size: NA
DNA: TGTGCCAGCAGCAGGGAGATGAACACTGGAGCTTTCTTT
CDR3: CASSREMNTGAFF

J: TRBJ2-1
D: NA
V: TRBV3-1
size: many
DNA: TGTGCCAGCAGCCAAGGTCCTGCCTACAATGAGCAGTTCTTC
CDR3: CASSQGPAYNEQFF

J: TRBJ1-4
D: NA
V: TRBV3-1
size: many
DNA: TGTGCCAGCAGCCAAGATTGGGCAACGAGTGAAAAACTGTTTTTT
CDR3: CASSQDWATSEKLFF

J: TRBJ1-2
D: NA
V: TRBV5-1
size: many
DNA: TGCGCCAGCAGCGAGGACCCTAACTATGGCTACACCTTC
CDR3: CASSEDPNYGYTF

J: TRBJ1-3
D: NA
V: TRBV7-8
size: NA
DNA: TGTGCCAGCAGCTTAGAGGGAGGGCCAACAGACACCATATATTTT
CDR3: CASSLEGGPTDTIYF

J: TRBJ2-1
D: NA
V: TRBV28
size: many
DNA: TGTGCCAGCAGTTTCCCCTCCTCAGGGTCCTCCTACAATGAGCAGTTCTTC
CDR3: CASSFPSSGSSYNEQFF

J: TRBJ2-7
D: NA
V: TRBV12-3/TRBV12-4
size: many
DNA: TGTGCCAGCAGACTTGGGGGCTCCTACGAGCAGTACTTC
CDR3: CASRLGGSYEQYF

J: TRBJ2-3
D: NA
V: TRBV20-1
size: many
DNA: TGCAGTGCTAGAACCGGGATTAAGCCAGATACGCAGTATTTT
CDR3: CSARTGIKPDTQYF

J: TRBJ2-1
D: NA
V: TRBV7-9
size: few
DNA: TGTGCCAGCAGCTTCGTCGGGAACTACAATGAGCAGTTCTTC
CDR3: CASSFVGNYNEQFF

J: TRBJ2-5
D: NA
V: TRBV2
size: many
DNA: TGTGCCAGCTGTTGCCGGGACTCACCCGAGGAGACCCAGTACTTC
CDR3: CASCCRDSPEETQYF

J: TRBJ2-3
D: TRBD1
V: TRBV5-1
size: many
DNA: TGCGCCAGCAGCTTGATGGGCGCAGGGGGCGCGACAGATACGCAGTATTTT
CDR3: CASSLMGAGGATDTQYF

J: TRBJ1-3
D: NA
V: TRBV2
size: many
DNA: TGTGCCAGCAGCTCGCTGGGGGGCGGAAACACCATATATTTT
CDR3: CASSSLGGGNTIYF

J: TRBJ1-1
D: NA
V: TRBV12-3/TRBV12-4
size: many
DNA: TGTGCCAGCAGTTTTTGGCAGGGGCAGGCTTTCTTT
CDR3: CASSFWQGQAFF

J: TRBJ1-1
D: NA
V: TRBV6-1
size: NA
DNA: TGTGCTAGCAGTGAGGCCAGAAACACTGAAGCTTTCTTT
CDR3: CASSEARNTEAFF

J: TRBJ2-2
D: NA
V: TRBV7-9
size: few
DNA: TGTGCCAGCAGCTTGGGAGTTGGGGGCACCGGGGAGCTGTTTTTT
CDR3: CASSLGVGGTGELFF

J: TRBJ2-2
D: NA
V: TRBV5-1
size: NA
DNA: TGCGCCAGCAGCTTTTTGACGGGGGCAGAAACCGGGGAGCTGTTTTTT
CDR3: CASSFLTGAETGELFF

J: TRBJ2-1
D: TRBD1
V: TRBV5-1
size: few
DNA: TGCGCCAGCAGCTTGGAAGGGACAGCTAACAATGAGCAGTTCTTC
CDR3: CASSLEGTANNEQFF

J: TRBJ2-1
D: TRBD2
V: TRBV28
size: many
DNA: TGTGCCAGCAGTTCAATTAGCGGGTTTTACAATGAGCAGTTCTTC
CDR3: CASSSISGFYNEQFF

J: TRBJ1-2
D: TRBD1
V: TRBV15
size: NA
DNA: TGTGCCACCAGCAGAGATCGATTGAGGGGACAGGGAGGCTACACCTTC
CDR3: CATSRDRLRGQGGYTF

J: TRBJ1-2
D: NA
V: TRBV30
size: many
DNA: TGTGCCTGGGCCAGGGGAGGGATTGACTATGGCTACACCTTC
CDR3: CAWARGGIDYGYTF

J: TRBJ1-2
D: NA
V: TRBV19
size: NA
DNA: TGTGCCAGTATCGACGCCAACTATGGCTACACCTTC
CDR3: CASIDANYGYTF

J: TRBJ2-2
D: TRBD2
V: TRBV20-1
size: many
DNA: TGCAGTGCTAGAGATTTACTCAAGACTGGACTAGCGAACACCGGGGAGCTGTTTTTT
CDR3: CSARDLLKTGLANTGELFF

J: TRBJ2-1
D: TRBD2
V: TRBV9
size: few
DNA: TGTGCCAGCGCCCCCTGGGTAGCGGGAGTGAATGAGCAGTTCTTC
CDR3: CASAPWVAGVNEQFF

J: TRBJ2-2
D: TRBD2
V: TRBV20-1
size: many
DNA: TGCAGTGCCGCTTCGGGACTAGCGGGGATAAAGAACACCGGGGAGCTGTTTTTT
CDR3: CSAASGLAGIKNTGELFF

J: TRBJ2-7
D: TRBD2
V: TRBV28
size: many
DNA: TGTGCCAGCAGTTTTGAGACTAGCGGGAGAACTTCCTACGAGCAGTACTTC
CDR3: CASSFETSGRTSYEQYF